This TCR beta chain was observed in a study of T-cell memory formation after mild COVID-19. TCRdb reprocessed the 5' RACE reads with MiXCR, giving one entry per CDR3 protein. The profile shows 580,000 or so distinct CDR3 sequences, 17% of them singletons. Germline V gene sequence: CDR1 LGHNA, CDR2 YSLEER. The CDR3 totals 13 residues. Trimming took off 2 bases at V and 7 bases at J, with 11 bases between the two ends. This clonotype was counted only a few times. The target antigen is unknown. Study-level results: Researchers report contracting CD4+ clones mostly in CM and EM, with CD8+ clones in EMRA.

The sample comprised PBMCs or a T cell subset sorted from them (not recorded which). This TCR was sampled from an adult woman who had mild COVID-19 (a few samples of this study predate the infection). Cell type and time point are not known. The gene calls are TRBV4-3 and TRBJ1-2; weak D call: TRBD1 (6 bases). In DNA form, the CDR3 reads TGCGCCAGCAGCCAACTATCAGGGGCTGGCTACACCTTC. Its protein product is CASSQLSGAGYTF.